The clone carrying this T cell receptor (beta chain) was observed many times. What it binds is unknown. Genomic DNA, the template, was used for profiling of the TCR beta VDJ and CDR3. TCRdb re-called the reads with MiXCR, one entry per CDR3 protein. The sample yields roughly 180,000 distinct CDR3 sequences, roughly 65% seen once. Trimming stripped 5 bases from V and 2 bases from J, with 14 bases between. CDR3 size: 15 residues. Germline assignment: CDR1 MNHEY and CDR2 SVGAGI. This specimen belongs to a study of CD8+CD57+ T cells in acquired aplastic anemia. The overall study: When averaged, DNA from sorted CD4+ and CD8+ cells came to approximately 3 ug.

Flow cytometry had shown expanded CD8+CD57+ cells in the patients chosen for sequencing. All patients had severe acquired aplastic anemia. Notes on the study in general: For CD8+ Simpson's diversity, patients and controls showed no significant difference. Researchers report that around 31 CD8+ CDR3 sequences appeared in both patients and controls.

The TCR originated in a human donor with aplastic anemia. The chain uses TRBV6-5 and TRBJ2-3; tentatively, D is TRBD2 (6 bases). The sequencing sample was made of sorted CD4+, CD8+, or CD8+CD57+ T cells (not recorded which) from PBMCs. The CDR3 sequence is CASSPDSGVTDTQYF. In DNA form, the CDR3 reads TGTGCCAGCAGTCCCGACTCGGGGGTCACAGATACGCAGTATTTT.